Sequencing of this T cell receptor beta chain was carried out in a study of T cell repertoires in aging, cancer and after chemotherapy. Turning to the study itself: Six age groups, ranging from 30 or younger to 70 or older, included the donors.

In regard to this clonotype: Its antigen is unidentified.

The CDR3 length is 16 residues. CDR1 and CDR2 from the germline V gene are MNHEY and SMNVEV (reference sequence). V dropped 5 bases and J dropped 3; count of bases not matched to a gene: 10. The template was genomic DNA from peripheral blood, not RNA. Multiplex touch-down PCR with TRB-A/B primers amplified rearranged V-D-J TRB sequences. TCRdb independently ran MiXCR on the multiplex PCR reads; one entry per CDR3 protein. This table has about 17,000 distinct CDR3 sequences, approximately 50% appearing once. Findings and caveats of the study: Across the chemotherapy interval, each cancer cohort showed higher median generation probability, suggesting thymic rebound. Compared with age-matched healthy donors, untreated hematological or solid cancer patients showed higher blood TCR clonality. In healthy donors, age-related TCR diversity loss mainly reflected lost richness.

The rearrangement uses TRBV27 and TRBJ1-5; the match to TRBD1 covers 7 bases. The sample comprised blood. The clonotype comes from a human donor in good health. The CDR3 nucleotides are TGTGCCAGCAGTCCCATTTACAGGGGAAACAATCAGCCCCAGCATTTT. Translated: CASSPIYRGNNQPQHF.